The source of this T cell receptor beta chain is a study of shared clonotypes between healthy human individuals. Overall study: Three CD4 naive, three CD4 memory, two CD8 naive and one CD8 memory plate were used per donor.

Study-level findings and limits: Shared clonotypes across all four donors exceeded non-shared ones in generation probability.

Sequencing used immunoSEQ multiplex PCR; TCRdb keeps in-frame clones, though not all of them. The sample consists of over 2 million clones, 85% to 95% of them appearing once. The CDR3 is 13 residues long. The V segment lost 7 bases and the J segment 2 bases; nucleotides outside the gene matches: 5. Germline CDR1 reads SGHTA; CDR2 reads FQGNSA. With respect to this clone: Antigen unknown.

CD45RA-negative memory and CD45RA+ naive subsets were split from the CD4+ cells. V usage is TRBV7-2 and J usage is TRBJ2-7; 7 bases agree with TRBD1. This clonotype was sampled from a man between 18 and 35 years old in good health. Some clones in this sample may be carry-over from other donors' samples. Source material: naive CD4+ T cells from PBMCs. The subset is: CD45RA+ positively selected. The CDR3: CASNRGETYEQYF. The CDR3 region has the DNA TGTGCCAGCAACAGGGGAGAGACCTACGAGCAGTACTTC.